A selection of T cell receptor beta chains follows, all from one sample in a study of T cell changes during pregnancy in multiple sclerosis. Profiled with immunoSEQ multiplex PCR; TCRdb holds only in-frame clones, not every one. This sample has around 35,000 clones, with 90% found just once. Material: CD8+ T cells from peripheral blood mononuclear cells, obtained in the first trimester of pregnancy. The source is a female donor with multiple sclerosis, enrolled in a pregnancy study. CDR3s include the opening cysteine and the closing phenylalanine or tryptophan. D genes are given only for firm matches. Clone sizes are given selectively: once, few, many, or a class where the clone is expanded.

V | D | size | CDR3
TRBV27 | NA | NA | CASSLGAFQPQHF
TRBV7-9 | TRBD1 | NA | CASTGTEVFGYTF
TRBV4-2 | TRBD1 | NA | CASSQDPGQGVSDGYTF
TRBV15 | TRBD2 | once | CATSRDRLGGYYEQYF
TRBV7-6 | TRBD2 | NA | CASSLGVLAGGEQYF
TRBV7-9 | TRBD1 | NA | CASSLVQGARYNEQFF
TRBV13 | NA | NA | CASSLGGTAYEQYF
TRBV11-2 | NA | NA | CASSLGIAVATDTQYF
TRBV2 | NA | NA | CASVWADQETQYF
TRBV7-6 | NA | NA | CASSLAPDSYNEQFF
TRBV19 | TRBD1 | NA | CASSIGTGRPYEQYF
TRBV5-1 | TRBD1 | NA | CASSFTGGTYEQYF
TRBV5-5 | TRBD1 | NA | CASSPQGDGTDTQYF
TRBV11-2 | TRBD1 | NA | CASSFRQGYEQYF
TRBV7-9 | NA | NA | CASSVGWGANEKLFF
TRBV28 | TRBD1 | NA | CASSLSGDRPNTEAFF
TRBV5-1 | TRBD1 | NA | CASRQGAGSRSFF
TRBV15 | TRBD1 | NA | CASATGTGGWDEQFF
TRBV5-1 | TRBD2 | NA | CASSGATSGRSSYEQYF
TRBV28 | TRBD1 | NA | CASSIPTGTSSYNEQFF
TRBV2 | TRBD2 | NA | CASSDGRVSYEQYF
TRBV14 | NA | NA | CASSSRQAENTIYF
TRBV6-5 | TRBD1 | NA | CASNRQGGVGGYTF
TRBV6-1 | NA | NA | CASSEILMGHGNEKLFF
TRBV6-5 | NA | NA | CASSYDSANYNEQFF
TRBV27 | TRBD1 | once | CASKDRGFMNTEAFF
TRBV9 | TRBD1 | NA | CASSADREYGYTF
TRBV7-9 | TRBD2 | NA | CASSQPSLASGNEQFF
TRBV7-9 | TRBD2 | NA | CASSPPAGISSYEQYF
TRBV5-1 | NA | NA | CASSLAPPEAGYEQYF
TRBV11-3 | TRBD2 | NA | CASSSASGRNADTQYF
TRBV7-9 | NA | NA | CASSLVSENEQFF
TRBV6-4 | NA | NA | CASSEASGSNQPQHF
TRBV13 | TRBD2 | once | CASKAGGNEQFF
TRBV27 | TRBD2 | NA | CASSFRPSGSSYNEQFF
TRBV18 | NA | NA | CASSPWARYNEQFF
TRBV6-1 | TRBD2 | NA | CASSDGLAGDTQYF
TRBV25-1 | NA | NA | CASSRGGDQPQHF
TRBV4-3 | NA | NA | CASSQDLSGGPNTGELFF
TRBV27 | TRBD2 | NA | CASSLIPGGPYEQYF
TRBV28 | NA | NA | CASSLSWREDNEQFF
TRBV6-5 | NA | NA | CASSLGGVDTQYF